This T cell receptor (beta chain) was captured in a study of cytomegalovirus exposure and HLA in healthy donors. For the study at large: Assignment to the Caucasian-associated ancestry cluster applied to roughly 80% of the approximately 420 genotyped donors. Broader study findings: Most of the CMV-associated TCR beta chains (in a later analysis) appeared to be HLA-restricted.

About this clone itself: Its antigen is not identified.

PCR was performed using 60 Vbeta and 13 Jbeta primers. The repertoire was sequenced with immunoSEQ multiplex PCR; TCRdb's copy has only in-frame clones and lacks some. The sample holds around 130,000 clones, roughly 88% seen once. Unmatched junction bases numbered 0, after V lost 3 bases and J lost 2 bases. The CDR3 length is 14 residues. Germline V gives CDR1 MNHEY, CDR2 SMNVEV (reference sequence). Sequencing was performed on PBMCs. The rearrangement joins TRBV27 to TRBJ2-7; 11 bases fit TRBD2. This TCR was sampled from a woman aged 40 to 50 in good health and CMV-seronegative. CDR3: CASSLGLAAYEQYF. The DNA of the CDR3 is TGTGCCAGCAGTTTGGGACTAGCGGCCTACGAGCAGTACTTC.